This T cell receptor (beta chain) stems from a study of molecular identifiers for immune sequencing clone quantification. Overall study context: Replicate experiments divided RNA from 20,000 or 100,000 naive CD8 cells into five parts and sequenced four. Study-wide results and caveats: For effector cells, clones above 20 RNA copies held over 97% of molecules; for naive cells, under 1%.

With 10%, 30% or 50% of RNA, about 19,000 to 1,000,000 naive CD8 T cells were sequenced. From germline, CDR1 is SGHRS and CDR2 YFSETQ. Trimming left V 5 bases short and J 1 base short, with 6 bases between. The CDR3 runs to 13 residues. Listed TCR primers, together with previously described methods, were used for the bulk TCR libraries. One entry per CDR3 protein results from TCRdb running MiXCR on the PCR reads. The repertoire holds 7,500 to 10,000 distinct CDR3 sequences, with 15% to 20% as singletons. Within the sample, this clonotype is medium-sized. The antigen is undetermined. This receptor was obtained from a human donor in good health. Some libraries in this study had Jurkat cell RNA spiked in. Sequencing input: naive CD8+ T cells from blood, with Jurkat cell RNA spiked in. The sample's subset: FACS-sorted CD8+CD4-CCR7+CD45RA+ naive T cells. The chain has TRBV5-1 and TRBJ2-2; D uncertain. CDR3 region: CASRWRNTGELFF. The DNA for the CDR3 is TGCGCCAGCAGATGGCGGAACACCGGGGAGCTGTTTTTT.